Each of the 23 T cell receptor beta chains below was sequenced from the same sample in a study of T cell responses to AZD1222 COVID-19 vaccine. TCRdb keeps only in-frame clones here, not all; method: immunoSEQ multiplex PCR. The top ten clones hold approximately 2.2% of a sample with around 120,000 clones, over 85% of them seen once. The sequencing used peripheral blood, collected on day 0 of AZD1222 vaccination. Every receptor here comes from an adult in good health.

The V call is TRBV7-8, the J call TRBJ2-7, with TRBD1 matching over 11 bases. The CDR3 spans 15 residues. Trimming at V came to 5 bases and at J to 3 bases, leaving 6 bases not matched to a gene. CDR1 is SGHVS, CDR2 FQNEAQ, per germline. The CDR3 bases are TGTGCCAGCAGCCCATCCGGGACAGGGGGCTACGAGCAGTACTTC. Protein sequence: CASSPSGTGGYEQYF.

The chain has TRBV19 and TRBJ1-1; D possibly corresponds to TRBD1 (6 bases). V lost 3 bases and J 7 bases, leaving 12 bases between the germline ends. The CDR3 has 13 amino acids. Germline loops: CDR1 LNHDA, CDR2 SQIVND (reference sequence). Here the CDR3 DNA reads TGTGCCAGTAGTATCCTAGGACAGCGTGAAGCTTTCTTT. This translates into CASSILGQREAFF.

V usage is TRBV28 and J usage is TRBJ1-1; 8 positions agree with TRBD1. V lost 6 bases, J lost 5 bases, and 11 bases stayed unmatched. Germline values: CDR1 MDHEN, CDR2 SYDVKM. This CDR3 region has 15 residues. CDR3 protein: CASSPQGAVGTEAFF. The CDR3 DNA follows: TGTGCCAGCAGCCCGCAGGGGGCTGTGGGAACTGAAGCTTTCTTT.

J is TRBJ1-4 and V is TRBV7-9; D unclear. V lost 5 bases and J 0 bases, leaving 13 bases between the germline ends. The CDR3 covers 16 residues. Per germline, CDR1 SEHNR and CDR2 FQNEAQ (reference sequence). The CDR3: CASSPVRGATNEKLFF. The CDR3 DNA reads as TGTGCCAGCAGCCCCGTGCGGGGAGCAACTAATGAAAAACTGTTTTTT.

Here the CDR3 reads CASSIRADINYGYTF. CDR3 in DNA: TGTGCCAGTAGTATCAGAGCGGATATTAACTATGGCTACACCTTC. The genes are TRBV19 and TRBJ1-2; D gene ambiguous. V lost 3 bases and J 1 base, leaving 12 bases between the germline ends. This CDR3 is built from 15 residues. Per germline, CDR1 LNHDA and CDR2 SQIVND (reference sequence). Drawing the rest from reference TRBV19 and TRBJ1-2, the complete variable domain is DGGITQSPKYLFRKEGQNVTLSCEQNLNHDAMYWYRQDPGQGLRLIYYSQIVNDFQKGDIAEGYSVSREKKESFPLTVTSAQKNPTAFYLCASSIRADINYGYTFGSGTRLTVV.

The chain links TRBV9 to TRBJ1-1; D gene ambiguous. From germline, CDR1 is SGDLS and CDR2 YYNGEE. V dropped 4 bases and J dropped 1 base, with 5 bases sitting between them. The CDR3 is 12 amino acids. The CDR3 region is CASSSGNTEAFF. The CDR3 region has the DNA TGTGCCAGCAGCTCCGGGAACACTGAAGCTTTCTTT.

This rearrangement joins TRBV6-2 or TRBV6-3 to TRBJ1-6, with D tentatively TRBD1 (5 bases). Germline CDR1 reads MNHEY; CDR2 reads SVGEGT. There are 19 residues in the CDR3. Deletions cut 0 bases from V and 8 bases from J, with 23 bases between. CDR3 region: CASSYSNGVVGREDSPLHF. The CDR3 region has the DNA TGTGCCAGCAGTTACTCAAACGGGGTCGTCGGCAGGGAGGATTCACCCCTCCACTTT.

The chain recombines TRBV19 with TRBJ2-7; 8 bases match TRBD1. This CDR3 is 14 amino acids long. In germline, CDR1 is LNHDA, CDR2 SQIVND (reference sequence). After removal of 7 bases from V and 7 bases from J, the junction contained 12 bases not matched to a gene. The CDR3 sequence is CASTSLQGAEEQYF. For the CDR3, the DNA is TGTGCCAGTACGTCACTTCAGGGGGCGGAAGAGCAGTACTTC.

This sequence joins TRBV13 and TRBJ1-2, with D possibly being TRBD1 (5 bases). This CDR3 has 15 amino acids. Looked up from germline, CDR1 is PRHDT and CDR2 is FYEKMQ (reference sequence). The V and J ends lost 4 bases and 2 bases respectively, with 14 bases between them. The CDR3 here is CASSYDRGRNYGYTF. The CDR3 DNA sequence: TGTGCCAGCAGCTATGACAGAGGGCGCAACTATGGCTACACCTTC. The full variable domain, its missing parts supplied by reference TRBV13 and TRBJ1-2, is AAGVIQSPRHLIKEKRETATLKCYPIPRHDTVYWYQQGPGQDPQFLISFYEKMQSDKGSIPDRFSAQQFSDYHSELNMSSLELGDSALYFCASSYDRGRNYGYTFGSGTRLTVV.

The chain recombines TRBV7-2 with TRBJ1-6; D not resolved. Trimming shortened V by 1 base and J by 4 bases, and 8 bases separated the two germline ends. The germline CDR1 and CDR2 sequences are SGHTA and FQGNSA. CDR3 length equals 15 residues. CDR3 protein: CASSLEGKYNSPLHF. In DNA form, the CDR3 reads TGTGCCAGCAGCTTAGAAGGGAAGTATAATTCACCCCTCCACTTT.

This rearrangement joins TRBV6-5 to TRBJ2-4; 7 bases are a match to TRBD2. The V segment lost 6 bases and the J segment 3 bases; nucleotides outside the gene matches: 8. This CDR3 spans 15 amino acids. CDR1 is MNHEY and CDR2 is SVGAGI in the germline V gene. In nucleotides, the CDR3 is TGTGCCAGCAGGTCCCAGGGAGGGGACAAAAACATTCAGTACTTC. This translates into CASRSQGGDKNIQYF.

This chain links TRBV5-1 with TRBJ2-7; no clear D. The CDR3 has 12 residues. Trimming took off 4 bases at V and 6 bases at J, with 11 bases between the two ends. From germline, CDR1 is SGHRS and CDR2 YFSETQ. DNA for the CDR3: TGCGCCAGCAGCCTCGGTATCGCCGAGCAGTACTTC. Residues: CASSLGIAEQYF.

The chain recombines TRBV7-9 with TRBJ1-2; 10 positions agree with TRBD1. The germline CDR1 and CDR2 sequences are SEHNR and FQNEAQ (reference sequence). The CDR3 loop spans 15 amino acids. Losses at the gene ends were 2 bases for V and 8 bases for J; bases not matched to a gene: 8. CDR3 DNA sequence: TGTGCCAGCAGCTTACTCGGACAGGGGGATGTAGGCTACACCTTC. This encodes CASSLLGQGDVGYTF.

This chain uses TRBV19 with TRBJ1-5, with TRBD1 identical over 8 bases. CDR1 is LNHDA and CDR2 is SQIVND in the germline V gene (reference sequence). CDR3 length equals 15 residues. V was clipped by 4 bases and J by 7 bases; unmatched bases: 9. The chain's CDR3 is CASSTPQGARQPQHF. As DNA, the CDR3 is TGTGCCAGTAGTACGCCTCAGGGGGCACGACAGCCCCAGCATTTT.

The chain carries TRBV6-5 and TRBJ1-1, with D perhaps matching TRBD1 (5 bases). This CDR3 spans 13 amino acids. Germline-derived CDR1 and CDR2 are MNHEY and SVGAGI. Deletions cut 7 bases from V and 0 bases from J, with 9 bases between. The CDR3 coding sequence is TGTGCCAGCAAGAGGGGCATGAACACTGAAGCTTTCTTT. It is translated as CASKRGMNTEAFF.

The rearrangement uses TRBV7-8 and TRBJ1-2, with 7 bases lining up with TRBD1. V trimming: 5 bases; J trimming: 7 bases; junction bases outside the gene matches: 7. The germline V gene has CDR1 SGHVS and CDR2 FQNEAQ. This CDR3 spans 13 amino acids. In DNA, the CDR3 is TGTGCCAGCAGCCGCGGACAGGAGTCTGGCTACACCTTC. It encodes CASSRGQESGYTF.

The chain recombines TRBV30 with TRBJ1-6; D unresolved. Trimming removed 1 base from V and 14 bases from J, with 9 bases in between. There are 11 residues in the CDR3. Germline-derived CDR1 and CDR2 are GTSNPN and SVGIG (reference sequence). The DNA for the CDR3 is TGTGCCTGGAGTGGGACTTCCACCCTCCACTTT. Residues: CAWSGTSTLHF.

The V call is TRBV19, the J call TRBJ1-1; TRBD1 is a possible D gene (6 bases). This CDR3 contains 13 residues. Germline-derived CDR1 and CDR2 are LNHDA and SQIVND (reference sequence). Trimming stripped 6 bases from V and 5 bases from J, with 13 bases between. The CDR3 sequence: CASRGGGLTEAFF. CDR3 nucleotides: TGTGCCAGTAGGGGAGGGGGGTTGACTGAAGCTTTCTTT.

Only one count was recorded for this clone. This rearrangement joins TRBV4-1 to TRBJ1-1; the D is unclear. The CDR3 is made up of 12 amino acids. Trimming pared 1 base from V and 3 bases from J, leaving 3 bases between. Germline V gene sequence: CDR1 MGHRA, CDR2 YSYEKL. In DNA form, the CDR3 reads TGCGCCAGCAGCCAAGGGGACACTGAAGCTTTCTTT. It encodes CASSQGDTEAFF.

This clone was seen a single time. The chain employs TRBV19 and TRBJ1-5; D remains unclear. In germline, CDR1 is LNHDA, CDR2 SQIVND (reference sequence). The CDR3 totals 13 residues. Trimming took 0 bases from V and 9 from J, leaving 9 bases between them. The CDR3, as DNA: TGTGCCAGTAGTATAGATAGAAATTCGCCCCAGCATTTT. This codes for CASSIDRNSPQHF.

V gene TRBV30 combines with J gene TRBJ1-1; D unresolved. There are 11 residues in the CDR3. CDR1 and CDR2 (germline): GTSNPN, SVGIG (reference sequence). With 7 bases removed from V and 4 bases from J, the gap between germline ends came to 10 bases. The CDR3 sequence: CASAVGTEAFF. DNA of the CDR3: TGTGCCTCAGCAGTAGGCACTGAAGCTTTCTTT.

The rearrangement uses TRBV6-5 and TRBJ1-1; D not resolved. Germline V gives CDR1 MNHEY, CDR2 SVGAGI. The V end lost 7 bases, the J end lost 2 bases, and 11 bases lay between the germline ends. CDR3 length equals 13 residues. CDR3 sequence: CASIKRGNTEAFF. The CDR3 DNA follows: TGTGCCAGCATCAAACGGGGTAACACTGAAGCTTTCTTT.

This chain joins TRBV6-5 and TRBJ1-2; the match to TRBD1 covers 7 bases. Trimming removed 6 bases from V and 4 bases from J; junction bases left unmatched: 11. This CDR3 contains 15 residues. Germline CDR1 is MNHEY and CDR2 is SVGAGI. The CDR3 region has the DNA TGTGCCAGCAGGGATTACCGGGACAGCCTCTATGGCTACACCTTC. It translates to CASRDYRDSLYGYTF.